A single sample gave rise to the 9 T cell receptor beta chains below, sequenced in a study of technical replicates of blood from a few donors. This table comes from immunoSEQ multiplex PCR, and its TCRdb copy is limited to in-frame clones, with some not included. In the table there are 53,000 or so clones, around 84% of which are singletons. The specimen sequenced was PBMCs. These receptor sequences come from a human donor in good health. Some clones in this sample may be carry-over from other donors' samples.

The genes are TRBV9 and TRBJ1-2; 8 nucleotides line up with TRBD1. CDR3 size: 15 residues. CDR1 and CDR2 (germline): SGDLS, YYNGEE. V lost 3 bases to trimming and J lost 7 bases; unmatched junction nucleotides: 11. This CDR3 reads CASSAADRVMLGYTF. Here the CDR3 DNA reads TGTGCCAGCAGCGCGGCGGACAGGGTGATGCTTGGCTACACCTTC.

The rearrangement uses TRBV12-2 and TRBJ2-5; TRBD2 was called by the table and not checked on the DNA. TRBV12-2 is designated a pseudogene. CDR3 length equals 17 residues. In DNA, the CDR3 is TGTGCAAGTCGCCCCCCGGAGGCGGGAGGGCCACAAGAGACCCAGTACTTC. Protein sequence: CASRPPEAGGPQETQYF.

This chain uses TRBV7-3 with TRBJ2-1, with TRBD2 identical over 8 bases. Trimming took 5 bases from V and 8 from J; bases not matched to a gene: 8. The CDR3 consists of 14 residues. Germline values: CDR1 SGHTA, CDR2 FQGTGA. CDR3 DNA sequence: TGTGCCAGCAGCCTTGGGTCCGGGGGGGATGAGCAGTTCTTC. Protein: CASSLGSGGDEQFF.

This chain connects TRBV12-5 to TRBJ2-7; 10 bases map to TRBD2. V lost 2 bases, J lost 8 bases, and 9 bases stayed unmatched. This CDR3 spans 15 amino acids. Germline assignment: CDR1 LGHNT and CDR2 FRNRAP. The CDR3, as DNA: TGTGCTAGTGGTTTGCTCCTAGCGGGAGTAGTCAAGCAGTACTTC. Amino acids: CASGLLLAGVVKQYF.

The chain employs TRBV6-1 and TRBJ1-2; tentative D call: TRBD1 (6 bases). The CDR3 contains 15 residues. CDR1 and CDR2 (germline): MNHNS, SASEGT. V dropped 0 bases and J dropped 3 bases, with 11 bases sitting between them. The CDR3 reads CASSEAPGGHYGYTF. Written as DNA, the CDR3 is TGTGCCAGCAGTGAAGCTCCGGGGGGCCACTATGGCTACACCTTC.

The V call is TRBV2, the J call TRBJ1-1, with unresolved D. There are 15 residues in the CDR3. Trimming pared 6 bases from V and 1 base from J, leaving 15 bases between. Germline V lookup: CDR1 SNHLY, CDR2 FYNNEI. In nucleotides, the CDR3 is TGTGCCAGCAGAACCTCAGGTGTCGGGAACACTGAAGCTTTCTTT. It translates to CASRTSGVGNTEAFF.

V gene TRBV19 combines with J gene TRBJ1-1; no firm D call. With 3 bases removed from V and 3 bases from J, the gap between germline ends came to 8 bases. CDR3 length equals 13 residues. Germline V lookup: CDR1 LNHDA, CDR2 SQIVND (reference sequence). The DNA for the CDR3 is TGTGCCAGTAGTATGGAGCGGGACACTGAAGCTTTCTTT. Protein product: CASSMERDTEAFF.

V and J are TRBV28 and TRBJ1-6; D is perhaps TRBD1 (5 bases). CDR3 length: 16 amino acids. V lost 8 bases to trimming and J lost 0 bases, with 14 bases between them. Germline CDR1 MDHEN, CDR2 SYDVKM. In DNA, the CDR3 is TGTGCCAGCCGCTGGGGCAGGAGCTCCTATAATTCACCCCTCCACTTT. Translated: CASRWGRSSYNSPLHF.

Concerning this clone itself: At one boundary the junction diverges from the germline segment, which might be a read error. V usage is TRBV20-1 and J usage is TRBJ1-4, with unresolved D. Per germline, CDR1 DFQATT and CDR2 SNEGSKA (reference sequence). The CDR3 runs to 11 residues. The CDR3 region has the DNA TGCAGTGCTATTTCGGGGTACTTGTCGCTTTTT. As protein: CSAISGYLSLF.